Described below is a single T cell receptor beta chain sequence and its context. This CDR3 contains 16 residues. The ends lost 1 base at V and 4 bases at J; junction bases unmatched: 6. In germline, CDR1 is SGDLS, CDR2 YYNGEE. The data originate from a study of lymphopenia after photon versus proton radiotherapy. The data were produced by immunoSEQ multiplex PCR, yet TCRdb's version contains in-frame clones alone and is incomplete. The sample has 65,000 to 90,000 clones, approximately 90% seen once. The V gene is TRBV9, the J gene TRBJ2-2; 8 bases are a match to TRBD2. The sample consisted of peripheral blood, taken from a patient treated with photon-based radiotherapy. The source is a woman aged 40 to 50 with cholangiocarcinoma. DNA of the CDR3: TGTGCCAGCAGCGTAATTGCGGGGGGTGTCACCGGGGAGCTGTTTTTT. The encoded protein is CASSVIAGGVTGELFF.